These 2 T cell receptor beta chains were sequenced from one sample in a study of cytomegalovirus exposure and HLA in healthy donors. In the PCR, 60 Vbeta and 13 Jbeta primers were used. The repertoire was sequenced with immunoSEQ multiplex PCR; TCRdb's copy has only in-frame clones and lacks some. In all, the sample yields 180,000 or so clones. The sample consisted of PBMCs. These receptors were taken from a woman aged 18-29 years in good health and CMV-seropositive.

The V gene is TRBV25-1, the J gene TRBJ1-3, with a weak D call TRBD1 (6 bases). V was clipped by 1 base and J by 2 bases, with 12 bases between them. CDR1 and CDR2 from the germline V gene are MGHDK and SYGVNS. The CDR3 length is 16 residues. CDR3 loop: CASSELGEGAGNTIYF. The CDR3 DNA reads TGTGCCAGCAGTGAATTAGGTGAGGGGGCTGGAAACACCATATATTTT.

The genes are TRBV2 and TRBJ2-1; 8 bases line up with TRBD2. Per the germline V gene, CDR1 is SNHLY and CDR2 is FYNNEI. Trimming took 2 bases from V and 3 from J; bases not matched to a gene: 9. The CDR3 extends over 17 amino acids. The CDR3 coding sequence is TGTGCCAGCAGTGAAACCGGGATCCTAGCGGGCTACAATGAGCAGTTCTTC. Translating gives CASSETGILAGYNEQFF.